These T cell receptor beta chains were read from a single sample in a study of T cells in localized non-small cell lung cancer. Sequencing used immunoSEQ multiplex PCR; TCRdb keeps in-frame clones, though not all of them. This sample has tens of thousands of clones; almost 85% occur once, and the top ten carry 13%. The sample consisted of peripheral blood, taken before any cancer treatment. The receptors stem from a female donor of 60 years or more with stage I lung adenocarcinoma. Both conserved end residues are part of each CDR3. The order of the fields is clone size, J gene, D gene, V gene, CDR3 DNA, CDR3 protein. D genes are given only for firm matches. Not all rows give a size; the values are once, few, many and, for expanded clones, a class.

once,TRBJ2-1,.,TRBV14,TGTGCCAGCAGCCTAAGGACAGCCTACAATGAGCAGTTCTTC,CASSLRTAYNEQFF
.,TRBJ1-2,.,TRBV28,TGTGCCAGCAGTTTACGCCAGGGTGGCTACACCTTC,CASSLRQGGYTF
.,TRBJ1-1,.,TRBV29-1,TGCAGCGTTGAAGAGAATGTAGGTGGGGGAGCTGAAGCTTTCTTT,CSVEENVGGGAEAFF
.,TRBJ1-5,.,TRBV5-5,TGTGCCAGCAGCTTGGCCATTAGGGATAGCAATCAGCCCCAGCATTTT,CASSLAIRDSNQPQHF
.,TRBJ2-3,.,TRBV9,TGTGCCAGCAGCGTAGCCAGGGACGGGGATACGCAGTATTTT,CASSVARDGDTQYF
.,TRBJ2-5,TRBD2,TRBV4-1,TGCGCCAGCAGCCCATTAGCGGGAGGGGGGACAGAGACCCAGTACTTC,CASSPLAGGGTETQYF
.,TRBJ1-2,.,TRBV29-1,TGCAGCGTTGAAGGGACAGCTAAAGGGGACTATGGCTACACCTTC,CSVEGTAKGDYGYTF
.,TRBJ2-4,.,TRBV5-4,TGTGCCAGCAGCTTCCCGGGGGCCAAAAACATTCAGTACTTC,CASSFPGAKNIQYF
.,TRBJ2-2,TRBD2,TRBV7-3,TGTGCCAGCAGCTTTACCGGGACTAGCGGGACTGGGGAGCTGTTTTTT,CASSFTGTSGTGELFF
.,TRBJ2-5,TRBD1,TRBV18,TGTGCCAGCCTAGAGGACAGGGTCCGTGCCCAGTACTTC,CASLEDRVRAQYF
.,TRBJ1-5,.,TRBV6-6,TGTGCCAGCACCCGTAATAAGGAGCCCCAGCATTTT,CASTRNKEPQHF
.,TRBJ2-7,.,TRBV11-2,TGTGCCAGCAAGGGTTACCACGAGCAGTACTTC,CASKGYHEQYF
.,TRBJ2-1,TRBD2,TRBV7-8,TGTGCCAGCAGCCCAGATAGACTAGCGGGGGGCTCAATGAGTGAGCAGTTCTTC,CASSPDRLAGGSMSEQFF
.,TRBJ2-1,TRBD2,TRBV5-1,TGCGCCAGCAGCTTGGGACTAGCGGGCTCCTACAATGAGCAGTTCTTC,CASSLGLAGSYNEQFF
.,TRBJ2-3,TRBD1,TRBV5-1,TGCGCCAGTATGACAGGGGATGCCACAGATACGCAGTATTTT,CASMTGDATDTQYF
.,TRBJ1-4,.,TRBV5-4,TGTGCCAGCAGCTTGGGAGGCGTTAATGAAAAACTGTTTTTT,CASSLGGVNEKLFF
.,TRBJ2-5,.,TRBV5-1,TGCGCCAGCAGCTTGACCAGCCAGTGGGAGACCCAGTACTTC,CASSLTSQWETQYF
once,TRBJ1-3,.,TRBV7-9,TGTGCCAGCAGCTTACTCGGCACGGGAGACTCTGGAAACACCATATATTTT,CASSLLGTGDSGNTIYF
few,TRBJ2-2,.,TRBV6-6,TGTGCCAGCAGTTACGGGTCGCGGAACGGCGGGGAGCTGTTTTTT,CASSYGSRNGGELFF
.,TRBJ2-5,.,TRBV19,TGTGCCAGTAGTATAGACCAGGGTGCGCAAGGGACCCAGTACTTC,CASSIDQGAQGTQYF
.,TRBJ2-5,.,TRBV2,TGTGCCAGCAGTGAAGTGGAGACCCAGTACTTC,CASSEVETQYF
.,TRBJ2-4,.,TRBV6-5,TGTGCCAGCAGTTACCGAGCGACAAGAGCTAAAAACATTCAGTACTTC,CASSYRATRAKNIQYF
.,TRBJ2-7,TRBD1,TRBV7-2,TGTGCCAGCAGCCGCGCCTTGAGGGGACAGGGCTACGAGCAGTACTTC,CASSRALRGQGYEQYF
once,TRBJ2-7,TRBD1,TRBV7-8,TGTGCCAGCAGCTTAATTGGACAGGGGGCGTCTAGAAGGCTGTACTTC,CASSLIGQGASRRLYF
.,TRBJ2-5,TRBD2,TRBV19,TGTGCCAGCCGACTAGCGGGAGGGAAAGAGACCCAGTACTTC,CASRLAGGKETQYF
.,TRBJ2-3,TRBD2,TRBV30,TGTGCCTGGAGTGTAACTAGCGGGAATACGCAGTATTTT,CAWSVTSGNTQYF
.,TRBJ1-1,TRBD1,TRBV5-1,TGCGCCAGCAGCTCTCGGACAGGGGGAGTGAACACTGAAGCTTTCTTT,CASSSRTGGVNTEAFF
.,TRBJ1-1,.,TRBV2,TGTGCCAGCCAAGGGGAACTCTACACTGAAGCTTTCTTT,CASQGELYTEAFF
.,TRBJ2-1,TRBD2,TRBV6-4,TGTGCCAGCAGTGACACTAGCGGGGGTTTCAATGAGCAGTTCTTC,CASSDTSGGFNEQFF
.,TRBJ2-3,.,TRBV30,TGTGCCTGGATCCGACGCACAGATACGCAGTATTTT,CAWIRRTDTQYF
.,TRBJ2-7,.,TRBV19,TGTGCCAGTAGTATAGATTGGGGTAAGGGCGAGCAGTACTTC,CASSIDWGKGEQYF
.,TRBJ2-1,TRBD2,TRBV6-6,TGTGCCAGCGGGACTAGCGGTCCCAGCTCCTACAATGAGCAGTTCTTC,CASGTSGPSSYNEQFF
.,TRBJ2-3,TRBD1,TRBV9,TGTGCCAGCAGCTCAACTGGGACAGCCAGCACAGATACGCAGTATTTT,CASSSTGTASTDTQYF
.,TRBJ1-1,.,TRBV7-9,TGTGCCAGCAGCCGGGCCGGTTCGACTGAAGCTTTCTTT,CASSRAGSTEAFF
.,TRBJ2-1,.,TRBV23-1,TGCGCCAGCAGTCACCATTCGCGTTACAGCTCCTACAATGAGCAGTTCTTC,CASSHHSRYSSYNEQFF
.,TRBJ2-1,.,TRBV5-1,TGCGCCAGCAGCCCCGACTCTAGTTACAATGAGCAGTTCTTC,CASSPDSSYNEQFF
.,TRBJ1-4,.,TRBV5-1,TGCGCCAGCAGCTTGGGCGGGGAAAAACTGTTTTTT,CASSLGGEKLFF
.,TRBJ1-2,.,TRBV6-1,TGTGCCAGCAGTTCAGGGGAAACGGATGGCTACACCTTC,CASSSGETDGYTF
.,TRBJ2-4,TRBD2,TRBV11-2,TGTGCCAGCAGCTCCCTAGCGGGCCTAGCCAAAAACATTCAGTACTTC,CASSSLAGLAKNIQYF
.,TRBJ2-1,TRBD2,TRBV5-4,TGTGCCAGCAGCTCTGGTGCGGGGGGTCCCTACAATGAGCAGTTCTTC,CASSSGAGGPYNEQFF
.,TRBJ2-5,TRBD2,TRBV18,TGTGCCAGCTCATTATCTAGCGGGATAGTTGAGACCCAGTACTTC,CASSLSSGIVETQYF
.,TRBJ1-1,TRBD1,TRBV29-1,TGCAGCGTTGAAAGCAGGGGGCGGAACACTGAAGCTTTCTTT,CSVESRGRNTEAFF
.,TRBJ2-1,.,TRBV19,TGTGCCAGTAAGCAACAGGCCTCTTTGACTGAGCAGTTCTTC,CASKQQASLTEQFF
.,TRBJ1-3,.,TRBV7-6,TGTGCCAGCAGCTCGGGCTCTGGAAACACCATATATTTT,CASSSGSGNTIYF
.,TRBJ2-1,TRBD1,TRBV30,TGTGCCTGGAGCTACAGGGGATACAATGAGCAGTTCTTC,CAWSYRGYNEQFF